Listed here are 20 T cell receptor beta chains from one sample, sequenced in a study of blood T cell repertoires in COVID-19. Profiled with immunoSEQ multiplex PCR; TCRdb holds only in-frame clones, not every one. The sample has some 150,000 clones; 60% to 80% are singletons. Sequenced input: PBMCs or T cells enriched from blood (not recorded which). These receptors came from a woman between 45 and 60 years old who had recovered from COVID-19.

This clone was seen a single time. J is TRBJ1-1 and V is TRBV6-5; unclear D gene. The CDR3 extends over 12 amino acids. Per the germline V gene, CDR1 is MNHEY and CDR2 is SVGAGI. Trimming cost V 6 bases and J 6 bases, with 11 bases left between them. As DNA, the CDR3 is TGTGCCAGCAGCCCGGTGCCCCCTGAAGCTTTCTTT. Translating it yields CASSPVPPEAFF.

The CDR3 sequence: CSVRGTEVNQPQHF. For the CDR3, the DNA is TGCAGCGTACGAGGGACAGAAGTAAATCAGCCCCAGCATTTT. The rearrangement joins TRBV29-1 to TRBJ1-5; TRBD1 aligns across 7 bases. The length of the CDR3 is 14 residues. Germline V gene data show CDR1 as SQVTM and CDR2 as ANQGSEA. The V segment lost 6 bases and the J segment 4 bases; nucleotides outside the gene matches: 9.

The chain joins TRBV9 to TRBJ2-5; D might be TRBD2 (6 bases). There are 16 residues in the CDR3. V gave up 0 bases and J gave up 2 bases, with 14 bases separating them. CDR1 SGDLS and CDR2 YYNGEE come from the germline V gene. The CDR3 loop is CASSVGTTRSQETQYF. The CDR3 nucleotides are TGTGCCAGCAGCGTAGGGACTACCCGCAGTCAAGAGACCCAGTACTTC.

This clone was detected a few times. J is TRBJ2-1 and V is TRBV29-1; 7 bases are shared with TRBD1. The germline V gene has CDR1 SQVTM and CDR2 ANQGSEA. Germline trimming cut 3 bases from V and 2 bases from J; bases unmatched to any gene: 4. The CDR3 has 14 amino acids. The CDR3 DNA follows: TGCAGCGTTGACCTAGGGACAGCCTACAATGAGCAGTTCTTC. Amino acid sequence: CSVDLGTAYNEQFF.

The chain carries TRBV2 and TRBJ1-5; 7 nucleotides match TRBD1. CDR1 is SNHLY and CDR2 is FYNNEI in the germline V gene. The CDR3 sequence is 14 residues long. After removal of 11 bases from V and 4 bases from J, the junction contained 11 bases not matched to a gene. CDR3 sequence (DNA): TGTGCCGTCAACCGGGACAGAACAAATCAGCCCCAGCATTTT. Amino acids: CAVNRDRTNQPQHF.

This clone appeared once. The chain combines TRBV9 with TRBJ1-4; maybe TRBD1 (6 bases). Germline V gives CDR1 SGDLS, CDR2 YYNGEE. With 3 bases removed from V and 5 bases from J, the gap between germline ends came to 14 bases. CDR3 length: 15 amino acids. CDR3 residues: CASSGAGQVNEKLFF. The CDR3 coding sequence is TGTGCCAGCAGCGGAGCGGGACAAGTCAATGAAAAACTGTTTTTT.

The chain links TRBV2 to TRBJ1-5, with D uncertain. The V end was cut by 5 bases, the J end by 3 bases, with 14 bases between. Looked up from germline, CDR1 is SNHLY and CDR2 is FYNNEI. The CDR3 runs to 15 residues. CDR3 DNA sequence: TGTGCCAGCAGTCGGCAGGAGGGCTTCAATCAGCCCCAGCATTTT. Its translation is CASSRQEGFNQPQHF.

This chain joins TRBV5-3 and TRBJ1-5; 10 nucleotides agree with TRBD1. TRBV5-3 is an ORF, and what it does is uncertain. The CDR3 has 18 amino acids. With V trimmed by 6 bases and J by 2 bases, 14 bases remained unmatched. The DNA of the CDR3 is TGTGCCAGAAACAAGGTTCTGGGACAGGGGTTGGGCAATCAGCCCCAGCATTTT. Translating it yields CARNKVLGQGLGNQPQHF.

The chain carries TRBV11-2 and TRBJ2-3; 7 bases map to TRBD2. The V gene's germline CDR1 is SGHAT and CDR2 FQNNGV. This CDR3 comprises 15 residues. J lost 2 bases, V lost 3 bases, and 5 bases had no gene match. This chain's CDR3 is CASSFSGKFTDTQYF. In nucleotides, the CDR3 is TGTGCCAGCAGCTTCAGCGGGAAATTCACAGATACGCAGTATTTT. Using reference TRBV11-2 and TRBJ2-3 for the parts outside the CDR3, the full variable domain is EAGVAQSPRYKIIEKRQSVAFWCNPISGHATLYWYQQILGQGPKLLIQFQNNGVVDDSQLPKDRFSAERLKGVDSTLKIQPAKLEDSAVYLCASSFSGKFTDTQYFGPGTRLTVL.

This rearrangement joins TRBV18 to TRBJ1-6, with 8 bases aligning to TRBD1. This CDR3 has 15 amino acids. The V segment lost 3 bases and the J segment 7 bases; nucleotides outside the gene matches: 5. CDR1 is KGHSH, CDR2 LQKENI, per germline. The CDR3 here is CASSPERQGNSPLHF. The CDR3 coding sequence is TGTGCCAGCTCACCGGAGAGACAGGGGAATTCACCCCTCCACTTT.

This sequence joins TRBV6-5 and TRBJ1-1; a weak D match, TRBD1 (5 bases). The CDR3 extends over 13 amino acids. Germline CDR1 MNHEY, CDR2 SVGAGI. V lost 7 bases and J lost 3, with 12 bases in between. The CDR3: CASNPWGDTEAFF. The CDR3 nucleotides are TGTGCCAGCAACCCATGGGGGGACACTGAAGCTTTCTTT.

This clone was recorded once. V is TRBV29-1 and J is TRBJ1-2; 8 bases are shared with TRBD1. The CDR3 has 15 residues. Germline lookup yields CDR1 SQVTM and CDR2 ANQGSEA. The V gene end was trimmed by 0 bases and the J gene end by 5 bases; junction bases not matched to a gene: 8. CDR3 region: CSVEEQGAQLYGYTF. DNA of the CDR3: TGCAGCGTTGAAGAGCAGGGGGCCCAACTATATGGCTACACCTTC.

This clone was detected only a few times. V usage is TRBV30 and J usage is TRBJ1-1, with 8 bases aligning to TRBD1. Unmatched junction bases numbered 18, after V lost 2 bases and J lost 7 bases. The CDR3 loop spans 17 amino acids. From germline, CDR1 is GTSNPN and CDR2 SVGIG (reference sequence). CDR3: CAWSTPPGGGGKNEAFF. The CDR3 DNA sequence: TGTGCCTGGAGTACCCCCCCAGGGGGCGGCGGGAAAAATGAAGCTTTCTTT. Using reference TRBV30 and TRBJ1-1 for the parts outside the CDR3, the full variable domain is SQTIHQWPATLVQPVGSPLSLECTVEGTSNPNLYWYRQAAGRGLQLLFYSVGIGQISSEVPQNLSASRPQDRQFILSSKKLLLSDSGFYLCAWSTPPGGGGKNEAFFGQGTRLTVV.

This clone is large within its sample. The chain links TRBV2 to TRBJ1-5, with unresolved D. With 7 bases removed from V and 2 bases from J, the gap between germline ends came to 9 bases. CDR1 and CDR2 from the germline V gene are SNHLY and FYNNEI. There are 13 residues in the CDR3. CDR3 residues: CASKGVGNQPQHF. CDR3 in DNA: TGTGCCAGCAAGGGAGTCGGCAATCAGCCCCAGCATTTT.

The chain is built from TRBV5-1 and TRBJ1-2; TRBD1 is a possible D gene (5 bases). The CDR3 extends over 12 amino acids. Germline CDR1 SGHRS, CDR2 YFSETQ. V was cut by 0 bases and J by 8 bases, with 8 bases left in between. Here the CDR3 reads CASSLAGRGYTF. The DNA for the CDR3 is TGCGCCAGCAGCTTGGCAGGGAGGGGCTACACCTTC.

This chain joins TRBV7-6 and TRBJ1-1, with D possibly matching TRBD1 (6 bases). Germline V gives CDR1 SGHVS, CDR2 FNYEAQ. Trimming cost V 5 bases and J 4 bases, with 17 bases left between them. The CDR3 is 15 residues long. In nucleotides, the CDR3 is TGTGCCAGCAGCGCATACCTACAGGGTTCCACTGAAGCTTTCTTT. Its translation: CASSAYLQGSTEAFF.

The rearrangement uses TRBV7-2 and TRBJ2-4; TRBD1 matches at 10 bases. V gave up 3 bases and J gave up 0 bases; unmatched junction bases: 2. This CDR3 is 16 amino acids long. Germline CDR1 and CDR2: SGHTA and FQGNSA. CDR3 in DNA: TGTGCCAGCAGCTTCCGGGACAGGGGAGCCAAAAACATTCAGTACTTC. Translating it yields CASSFRDRGAKNIQYF. Based on the CDR3 plus reference TRBV7-2 and TRBJ2-4, the full variable domain is GAGVSQSPSNKVTEKGKDVELRCDPISGHTALYWYRQSLGQGLEFLIYFQGNSAPDKSGLPSDRFSAERTGGSVSTLTIQRTQQEDSAVYLCASSFRDRGAKNIQYFGAGTRLSVL.

The rearrangement uses TRBV6-5 and TRBJ1-2; the D gene is possibly TRBD1 (6 bases). This CDR3 has 13 residues. V lost 7 bases and J lost 2, with 11 bases in between. Looked up from germline, CDR1 is MNHEY and CDR2 is SVGAGI. The CDR3 DNA is TGTGCCAGCACCTTAGGACAGAACTATGGCTACACCTTC. It is translated as CASTLGQNYGYTF.

This rearrangement joins TRBV7-3 to TRBJ2-1; 10 bases fit TRBD1. Losses at the gene ends were 1 base for V and 4 bases for J; bases not matched to a gene: 7. Germline loops: CDR1 SGHTA, CDR2 FQGTGA. The CDR3 is made up of 17 amino acids. CDR3 sequence: CASSLMPRTGGYNEQFF. The DNA of the CDR3 is TGTGCCAGCAGCTTAATGCCCCGGACAGGGGGTTACAATGAGCAGTTCTTC. The variable domain in full, completed from reference TRBV7-3 and TRBJ2-1, reads GAGVSQTPSNKVTEKGKYVELRCDPISGHTALYWYRQSLGQGPEFLIYFQGTGAADDSGLPNDRFFAVRPEGSVSTLKIQRTERGDSAVYLCASSLMPRTGGYNEQFFGPGTRLTVL.

The gene calls are TRBV24-1 and TRBJ2-6; 10 positions agree with TRBD1. The CDR3 totals 18 residues. The V and J ends lost 4 bases and 0 bases, in that order; junction bases with no gene match: 5. Germline CDR1 KGHDR, CDR2 SFDVKD. DNA for the CDR3: TGTGCCACCAGTGACACCGGGACAGGGGTCTCTGGGGCCAACGTCCTGACTTTC. Amino acid sequence: CATSDTGTGVSGANVLTF.